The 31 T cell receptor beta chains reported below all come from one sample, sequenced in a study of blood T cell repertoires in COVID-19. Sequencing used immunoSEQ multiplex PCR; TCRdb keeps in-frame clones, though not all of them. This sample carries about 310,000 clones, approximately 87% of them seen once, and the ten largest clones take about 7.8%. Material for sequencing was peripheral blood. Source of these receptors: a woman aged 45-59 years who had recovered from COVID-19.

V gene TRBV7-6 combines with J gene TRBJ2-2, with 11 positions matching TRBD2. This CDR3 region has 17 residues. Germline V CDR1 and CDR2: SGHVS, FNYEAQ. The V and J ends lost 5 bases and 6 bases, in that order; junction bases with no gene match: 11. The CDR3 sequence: CASSPLTSGSGAGELFF. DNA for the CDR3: TGTGCCAGCAGCCCCCTTACTAGCGGGAGCGGAGCCGGGGAGCTGTTTTTT.

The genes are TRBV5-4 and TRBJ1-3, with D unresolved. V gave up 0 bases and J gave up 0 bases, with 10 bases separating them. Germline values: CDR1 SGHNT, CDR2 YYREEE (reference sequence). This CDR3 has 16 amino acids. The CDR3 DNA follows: TGTGCCAGCAGCTTGGGGTCTAGTAACTCTGGAAACACCATATATTTT. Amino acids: CASSLGSSNSGNTIYF.

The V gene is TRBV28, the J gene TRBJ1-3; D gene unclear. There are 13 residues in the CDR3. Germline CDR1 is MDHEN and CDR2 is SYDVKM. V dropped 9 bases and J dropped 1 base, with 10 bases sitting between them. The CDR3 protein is CASKMESGNTIYF. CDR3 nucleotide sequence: TGTGCCAGTAAAATGGAGTCTGGAAACACCATATATTTT.

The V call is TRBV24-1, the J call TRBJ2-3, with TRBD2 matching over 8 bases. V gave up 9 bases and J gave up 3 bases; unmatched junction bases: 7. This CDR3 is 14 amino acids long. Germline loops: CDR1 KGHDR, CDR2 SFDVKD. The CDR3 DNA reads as TGTGCCACCTCGGAGAGCGGGAGTACAGATACGCAGTATTTT. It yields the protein CATSESGSTDTQYF.

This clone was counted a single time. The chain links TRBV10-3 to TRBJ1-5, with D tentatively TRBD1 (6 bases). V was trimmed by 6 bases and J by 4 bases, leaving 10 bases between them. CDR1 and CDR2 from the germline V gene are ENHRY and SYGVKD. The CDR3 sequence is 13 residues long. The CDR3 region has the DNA TGTGCCATCAGCACCCAGGGGAATCAGCCCCAGCATTTT. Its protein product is CAISTQGNQPQHF.

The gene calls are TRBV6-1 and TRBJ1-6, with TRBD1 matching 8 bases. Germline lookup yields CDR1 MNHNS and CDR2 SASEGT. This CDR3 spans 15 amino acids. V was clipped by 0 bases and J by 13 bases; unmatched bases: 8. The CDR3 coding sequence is TGTGCCAGCAGTGAAGCTTCCAGGGGGCTAAGTCCCCTCCACTTT. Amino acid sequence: CASSEASRGLSPLHF.

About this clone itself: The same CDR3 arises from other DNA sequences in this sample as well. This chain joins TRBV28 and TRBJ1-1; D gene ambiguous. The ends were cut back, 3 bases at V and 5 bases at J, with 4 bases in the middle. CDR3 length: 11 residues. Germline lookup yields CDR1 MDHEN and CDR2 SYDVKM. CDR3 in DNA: TGTGCCAGCAGTTTGAGGACTGAAGCTTTCTTT. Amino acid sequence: CASSLRTEAFF.

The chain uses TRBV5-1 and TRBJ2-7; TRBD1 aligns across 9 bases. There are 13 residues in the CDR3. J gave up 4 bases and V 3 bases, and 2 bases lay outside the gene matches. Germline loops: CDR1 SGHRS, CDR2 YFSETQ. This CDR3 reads CASSSGQGYEQYF. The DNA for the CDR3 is TGCGCCAGCAGCTCGGGACAGGGTTACGAGCAGTACTTC.

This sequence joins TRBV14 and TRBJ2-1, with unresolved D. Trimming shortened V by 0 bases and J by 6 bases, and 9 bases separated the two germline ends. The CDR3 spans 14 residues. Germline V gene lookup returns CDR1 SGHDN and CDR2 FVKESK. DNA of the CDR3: TGTGCCAGCAGCCAAGATCTCGAGAGCAATGAGCAGTTCTTC. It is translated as CASSQDLESNEQFF.

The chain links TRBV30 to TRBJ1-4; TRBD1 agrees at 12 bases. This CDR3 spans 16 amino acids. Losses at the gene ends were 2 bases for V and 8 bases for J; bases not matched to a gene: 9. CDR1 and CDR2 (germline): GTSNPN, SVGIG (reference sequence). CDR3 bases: TGTGCCTGGAGTTCGGGACAGGGGGCCCCCAGGGAAAAACTGTTTTTT. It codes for CAWSSGQGAPREKLFF.

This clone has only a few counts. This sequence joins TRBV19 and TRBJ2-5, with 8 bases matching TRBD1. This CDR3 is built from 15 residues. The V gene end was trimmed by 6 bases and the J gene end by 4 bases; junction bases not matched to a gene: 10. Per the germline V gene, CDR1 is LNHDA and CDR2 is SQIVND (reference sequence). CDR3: CASSQRTGLTETQYF. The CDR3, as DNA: TGTGCCAGTAGCCAACGGACAGGGTTAACAGAGACCCAGTACTTC.

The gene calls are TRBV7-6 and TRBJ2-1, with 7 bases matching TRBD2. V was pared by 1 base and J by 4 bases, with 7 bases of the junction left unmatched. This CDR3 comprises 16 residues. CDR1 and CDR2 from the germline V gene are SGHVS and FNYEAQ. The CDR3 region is CASSLVPSGTYNEQFF. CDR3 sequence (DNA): TGTGCCAGCAGCTTAGTCCCTAGCGGAACTTACAATGAGCAGTTCTTC.

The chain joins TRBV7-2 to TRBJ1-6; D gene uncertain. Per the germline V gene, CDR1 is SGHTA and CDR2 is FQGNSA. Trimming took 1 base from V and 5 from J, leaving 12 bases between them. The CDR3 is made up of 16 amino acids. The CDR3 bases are TGTGCCAGCAGCTTAGTCGGCGCAGGAAATAATTCACCCCTCCACTTT. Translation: CASSLVGAGNNSPLHF.

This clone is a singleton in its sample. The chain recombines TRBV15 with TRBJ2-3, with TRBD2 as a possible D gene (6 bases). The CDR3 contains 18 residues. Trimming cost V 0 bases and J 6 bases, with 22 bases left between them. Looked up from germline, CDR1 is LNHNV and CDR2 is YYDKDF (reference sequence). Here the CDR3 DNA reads TGTGCCACCAGCAGAGATCGTACGAGGCCGGGGGACCCGGATACGCAGTATTTT. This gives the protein CATSRDRTRPGDPDTQYF.

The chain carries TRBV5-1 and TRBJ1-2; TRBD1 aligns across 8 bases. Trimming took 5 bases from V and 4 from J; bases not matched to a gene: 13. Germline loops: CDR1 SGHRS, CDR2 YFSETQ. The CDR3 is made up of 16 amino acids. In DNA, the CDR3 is TGCGCCAGCAGACCCCTAGGACAGGGAGTTAGCTATGGCTACACCTTC. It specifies CASRPLGQGVSYGYTF.

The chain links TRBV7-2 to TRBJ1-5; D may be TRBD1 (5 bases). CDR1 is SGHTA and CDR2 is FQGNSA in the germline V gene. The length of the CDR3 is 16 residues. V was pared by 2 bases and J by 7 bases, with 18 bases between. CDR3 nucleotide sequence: TGTGCCAGCAGCTTATCACGCTGGGGCGGAAAGCAGCCCCAGCATTTT. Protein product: CASSLSRWGGKQPQHF.

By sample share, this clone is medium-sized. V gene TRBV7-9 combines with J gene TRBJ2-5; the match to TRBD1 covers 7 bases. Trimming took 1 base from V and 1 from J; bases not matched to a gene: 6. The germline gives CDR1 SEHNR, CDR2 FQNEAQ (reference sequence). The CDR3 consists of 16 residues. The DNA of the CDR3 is TGTGCCAGCAGCTTAGGACCTGAGGGGGCCCAAGAGACCCAGTACTTC. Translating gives CASSLGPEGAQETQYF.

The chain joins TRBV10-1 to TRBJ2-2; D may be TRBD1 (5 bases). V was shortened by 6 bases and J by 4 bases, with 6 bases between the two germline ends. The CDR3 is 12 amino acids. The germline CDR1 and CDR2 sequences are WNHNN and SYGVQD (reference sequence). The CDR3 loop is CASSDSTGELFF. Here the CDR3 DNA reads TGCGCCAGCAGCGACAGCACCGGGGAGCTGTTTTTT.

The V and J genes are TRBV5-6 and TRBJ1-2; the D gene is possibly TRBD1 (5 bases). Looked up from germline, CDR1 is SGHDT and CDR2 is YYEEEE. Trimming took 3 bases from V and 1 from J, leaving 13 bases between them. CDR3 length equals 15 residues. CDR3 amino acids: CASSSETQGNYGYTF. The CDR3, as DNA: TGTGCCAGCAGCTCGGAAACTCAGGGTAACTATGGCTACACCTTC.

CDR3 DNA: TGTGCCAGCAGCGCGACCCCCCAGGGGGCCGACTCTGGAAACACCATATATTTT. Amino acid sequence: CASSATPQGADSGNTIYF. This chain joins TRBV9 and TRBJ1-3, with 8 bases identical to TRBD1. The CDR3 loop spans 18 amino acids. J lost 0 bases, V lost 3 bases, and 11 bases had no gene match. Germline V CDR1 and CDR2: SGDLS, YYNGEE.

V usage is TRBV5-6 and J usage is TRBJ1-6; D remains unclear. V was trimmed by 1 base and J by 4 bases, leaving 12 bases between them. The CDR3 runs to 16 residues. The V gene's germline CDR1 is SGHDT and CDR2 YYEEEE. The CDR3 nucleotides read TGTGCCAGCAGCTTGTATTCCGGGAATTATAATTCACCCCTCCACTTT. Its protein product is CASSLYSGNYNSPLHF.

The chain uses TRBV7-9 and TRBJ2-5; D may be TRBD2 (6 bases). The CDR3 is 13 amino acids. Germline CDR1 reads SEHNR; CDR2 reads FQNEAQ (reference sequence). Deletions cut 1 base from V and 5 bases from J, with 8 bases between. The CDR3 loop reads CASSLDTSETQYF. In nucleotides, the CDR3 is TGTGCCAGCAGCTTAGATACTAGCGAGACCCAGTACTTC.

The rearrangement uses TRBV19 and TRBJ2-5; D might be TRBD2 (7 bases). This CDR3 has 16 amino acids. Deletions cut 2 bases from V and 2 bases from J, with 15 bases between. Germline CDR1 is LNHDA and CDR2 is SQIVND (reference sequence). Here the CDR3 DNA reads TGTGCCAGTAGTATACCCCGAGGGGGGGGGCAAGAGACCCAGTACTTC. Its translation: CASSIPRGGGQETQYF.

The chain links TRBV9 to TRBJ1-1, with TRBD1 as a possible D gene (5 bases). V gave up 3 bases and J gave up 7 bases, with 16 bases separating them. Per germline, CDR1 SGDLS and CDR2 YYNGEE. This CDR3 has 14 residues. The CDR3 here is CASSEGGADDEAFF. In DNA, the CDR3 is TGTGCCAGCAGCGAGGGCGGGGCGGACGATGAAGCTTTCTTT.

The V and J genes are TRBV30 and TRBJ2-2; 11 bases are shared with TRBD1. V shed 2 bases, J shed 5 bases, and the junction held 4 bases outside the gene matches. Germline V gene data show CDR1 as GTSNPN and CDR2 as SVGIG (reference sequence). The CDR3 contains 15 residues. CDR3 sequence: CAWSKGTGGTGELFF. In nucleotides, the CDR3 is TGTGCCTGGAGTAAGGGGACAGGGGGTACCGGGGAGCTGTTTTTT.

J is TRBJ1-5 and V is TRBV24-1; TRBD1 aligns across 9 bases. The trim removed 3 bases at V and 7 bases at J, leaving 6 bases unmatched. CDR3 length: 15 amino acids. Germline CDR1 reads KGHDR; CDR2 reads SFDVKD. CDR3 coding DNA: TGTGCCACCAGTGATGCGGGACAGGGAAAACAGCCCCAGCATTTT. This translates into CATSDAGQGKQPQHF.

CDR3 sequence (DNA): TGCGCCAGCAGCGTAGGACAGGGAATGAGCCGAAATGAGCAGTTCTTC. Protein: CASSVGQGMSRNEQFF. The chain recombines TRBV5-1 with TRBJ2-1; TRBD1 agrees at 8 bases. The germline gives CDR1 SGHRS, CDR2 YFSETQ. The CDR3 extends over 16 amino acids. Trimming took 4 bases from V and 7 from J; bases not matched to a gene: 13.

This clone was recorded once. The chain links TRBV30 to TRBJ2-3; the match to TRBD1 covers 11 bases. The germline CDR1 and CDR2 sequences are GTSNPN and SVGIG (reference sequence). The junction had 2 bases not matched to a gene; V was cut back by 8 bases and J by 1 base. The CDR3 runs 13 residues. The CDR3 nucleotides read TGTGCCGGGACAGGGGGACGCACAGATACGCAGTATTTT. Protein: CAGTGGRTDTQYF.

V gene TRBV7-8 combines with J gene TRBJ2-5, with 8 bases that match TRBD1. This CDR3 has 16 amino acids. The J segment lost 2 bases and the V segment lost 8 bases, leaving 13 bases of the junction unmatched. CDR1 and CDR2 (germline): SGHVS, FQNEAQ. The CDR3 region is CASDPSGTGQQETQYF. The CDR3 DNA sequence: TGTGCCAGCGACCCCTCCGGGACAGGTCAACAAGAGACCCAGTACTTC. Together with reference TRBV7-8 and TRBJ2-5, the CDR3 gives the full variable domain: GAGVSQSPRYKVAKRGQDVALRCDPISGHVSLFWYQQALGQGPEFLTYFQNEAQLDKSGLPSDRFFAERPEGSVSTLKIQRTQQEDSAVYLCASDPSGTGQQETQYFGPGTRLLVL.

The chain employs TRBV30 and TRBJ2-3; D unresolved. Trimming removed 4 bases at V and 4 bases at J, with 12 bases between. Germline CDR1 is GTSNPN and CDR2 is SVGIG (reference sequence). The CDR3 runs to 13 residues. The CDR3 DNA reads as TGTGCCTGGACCTTGGGCTTGTCAGATACGCAGTATTTT. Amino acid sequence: CAWTLGLSDTQYF.

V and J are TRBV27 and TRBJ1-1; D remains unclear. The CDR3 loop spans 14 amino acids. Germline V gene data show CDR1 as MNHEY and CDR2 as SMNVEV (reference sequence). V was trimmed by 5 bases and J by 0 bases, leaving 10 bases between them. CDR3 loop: CASSPLSVNTEAFF. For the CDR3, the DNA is TGTGCCAGCAGTCCCTTGAGTGTGAACACTGAAGCTTTCTTT.